This T cell receptor beta chain was recorded in a study of blood T cells in healthy people across ages. Across the study: Template switching captured about one barcoded beta molecule per two T cells. Points from the study as a whole: Possibly, changes in expanded clonotypes were confounded because donor CMV status was unknown.

A second PCR of 7 to 11 cycles used a sample-barcoded 5' primer and a J-beta primer mix. TCRdb called the 5' RACE reads again in MiXCR, with one record for every CDR3 protein. The table lists around 1.5 million distinct CDR3 sequences, 42% of them singletons, with less than 8% in the top ten. Note on this clonotype: Antigen unknown.

There were healthy Caucasian individuals from Russia, aged roughly 6 to 100, serving as donors. Every donor gave roughly 9.2 milliliters of peripheral blood. V lost 0 bases to trimming and J lost 4 bases; unmatched junction nucleotides: 4. This CDR3 has 15 amino acids. Germline CDR1 and CDR2: SGDLS and YYNGEE. The rearrangement links TRBV9 to TRBJ1-1; 9 bases match TRBD1. The receptor was isolated from a woman younger than 30 in good health. The specimen sequenced was blood. Here the CDR3 DNA reads TGTGCCAGCAGCGTAGGGGGACAGGGAGGCACTGAAGCTTTCTTT. Translating gives CASSVGGQGGTEAFF.